The next 3 T cell receptor beta chains were all read from a single sample in a study of graft-versus-host responses after intestinal transplantation. The method was immunoSEQ multiplex PCR; TCRdb's version includes in-frame clones alone and lacks a portion of them. The table shows about 96,000 clones, with 80% to 95% occurring only once. Their antigen targets remain unknown. Sequenced here: unstimulated CD4+ T cells sorted from spleen or lymph node cells, sampled before intestinal transplant. The receptor source for this set is a human donor who received an intestinal transplant.

This clone has just one count. The chain combines TRBV30 with TRBJ1-5, with D tentatively TRBD1 (6 bases). The germline V and J ends were trimmed by 5 bases and 7 bases, with 18 bases remaining between them. This CDR3 is built from 14 residues. Germline lookup yields CDR1 GTSNPN and CDR2 SVGIG (reference sequence). CDR3 nucleotides: TGTGCCTGGTCCCTGCACGGGGGCACGCAGCCCCAGCATTTT. Translation: CAWSLHGGTQPQHF. The full variable domain, in which reference TRBV30 and TRBJ1-5 provide the parts outside the CDR3, is SQTIHQWPATLVQPVGSPLSLECTVEGTSNPNLYWYRQAAGRGLQLLFYSVGIGQISSEVPQNLSASRPQDRQFILSSKKLLLSDSGFYLCAWSLHGGTQPQHFGDGTRLSIL.

The chain carries TRBV7-9 and TRBJ2-3; 7 bases align to TRBD2. V shed 4 bases, J shed 3 bases, and the junction held 16 bases outside the gene matches. The germline CDR1 and CDR2 sequences are SEHNR and FQNEAQ (reference sequence). The CDR3 has 18 amino acids. CDR3 sequence: CASSSLAVAGVITDTQYF. The CDR3 nucleotides read TGTGCCAGCAGCTCCCTAGCGGTGGCGGGAGTAATTACAGATACGCAGTATTTT.

V gene TRBV7-9 combines with J gene TRBJ2-5; 9 nucleotides agree with TRBD2. The J call is uncertain, as TRBJ2-7 better fits the DNA end. The CDR3 has 17 residues. Germline loops: CDR1 SEHNR, CDR2 FQNEAQ (reference sequence). CDR3 protein: CASSLVGLAGLSYEQYF. Here the CDR3 DNA reads TGTGCCAGCAGCTTAGTGGGGCTAGCGGGATTATCCTACGAGCAGTACTTC.